Shown below are 21 T cell receptor beta chains from a single sample sequenced in a study of post-analysis software for immune sequencing data. These receptors lack a known antigen. Prepared TCR beta cDNA libraries contained unique molecular identifiers. From the PCR reads, TCRdb called clonotypes with MiXCR, one entry per CDR3 protein. Among roughly 180,000 distinct CDR3 sequences listed, roughly 31% were seen once. Study findings and constraints: Controls showed lower frequencies than patients for roughly five TRBV segments, and TRBV5-6, TRBV5-1 and TRBV20-1 were among these.

Sequencing was performed on blood. The receptors come from a girl aged 10-17 years with multiple sclerosis.

The rearrangement uses TRBV24-1 and TRBJ1-1; 9 bases match TRBD1. Germline V gene lookup returns CDR1 KGHDR and CDR2 SFDVKD. Germline trimming cut 7 bases from V and 6 bases from J; bases unmatched to any gene: 2. This CDR3 contains 12 residues. The CDR3 DNA is TGTGCCACCAGGGGGACAGGGCCTGAAGCTTTCTTT. As protein: CATRGTGPEAFF.

This clonotype appeared many times. The genes are TRBV6-1 and TRBJ2-5, with D tentatively TRBD1 or TRBD2 (5 bases each). The CDR3 has 14 residues. Germline V gene sequence: CDR1 MNHNS, CDR2 SASEGT. V dropped 7 bases and J dropped 2 bases, with 14 bases sitting between them. The CDR3 DNA reads TGTGCCAGCAAGAGGGGAACGGAACAAGAGACCCAGTACTTC. Amino acid sequence: CASKRGTEQETQYF.

In its sample, this clonotype was seen many times. V is TRBV14 and J is TRBJ2-7, with D perhaps TRBD1 (6 bases). Trimming removed 9 bases at V and 0 bases at J, with 15 bases between. Germline V gives CDR1 SGHDN, CDR2 FVKESK. This CDR3 is 14 amino acids long. The CDR3 sequence: CASSPGVFSYEQYF. For the CDR3, the DNA is TGTGCCAGTTCACCAGGGGTATTCTCCTACGAGCAGTACTTC.

At least ten counts were recorded for this clonotype. This chain links TRBV12-3 or TRBV12-4 with TRBJ2-7; 8 positions match TRBD1. With V trimmed by 3 bases and J by 5 bases, 6 bases remained unmatched. This CDR3 region has 14 residues. CDR3 protein: CASSLRTGIHEQYF. The CDR3 DNA reads as TGTGCCAGCAGTTTGAGGACAGGGATCCACGAGCAGTACTTC.

This clonotype was observed a few times. The rearrangement links TRBV25-1 to TRBJ2-7; possibly TRBD1 or TRBD2 for D (7 bases each). The V gene lost 1 base and the J gene lost 3 bases, with 25 bases spanning the gap. The CDR3 spans 19 residues. Germline lookup yields CDR1 MGHDK and CDR2 SYGVNS. The CDR3 spells CASSESGGLVAGEGYEQYF. As DNA, the CDR3 is TGTGCCAGCAGTGAATCAGGGGGATTAGTGGCGGGAGAGGGCTACGAGCAGTACTTC.

V and J are TRBV28 and TRBJ2-7; tentative D call: TRBD1 (6 bases). Trimming cost V 4 bases and J 12 bases, with 34 bases left between them. Germline-derived CDR1 and CDR2 are MDHEN and SYDVKM. CDR3 length: 18 amino acids. In DNA form, the CDR3 reads TGTGCCAGCAGTTCCAATGACAGGCTTAATGGTTGGGAAGAGACCCGGTACTTC. It codes for CASSSNDRLNGWEETRYF.

This clonotype has a single count. This may be a read error: a much more frequent sequence differs by one nucleotide. This rearrangement joins TRBV7-9 to TRBJ2-1, with TRBD1 matching 10 bases. Trimming at V came to 7 bases and at J to 7 bases, leaving 10 bases not matched to a gene. The germline gives CDR1 SEHNR, CDR2 FQNEAQ (reference sequence). The CDR3 consists of 15 residues. CDR3 sequence: CASTLGTGVPNEQFF. For the CDR3, the DNA is TGTGCCAGCACCCTAGGGACAGGGGTTCCGAATGAGCAGTTCTTC.

This clonotype was detected many times. The J gene is TRBJ1-2, the V gene TRBV20-1, with D possibly being TRBD1 (5 bases). CDR1 is DFQATT and CDR2 is SNEGSKA in the germline V gene (reference sequence). V lost 3 bases and J 8 bases, leaving 10 bases between the germline ends. The CDR3 spans 11 residues. DNA of the CDR3: TGCAGTGCTAGGGGGGAGGAAGGCTACACCTTC. Translated: CSARGEEGYTF.

Concerning this clonotype: A much larger clone differs from this one at a single base, so this may be a read error. This chain connects TRBV29-1 to TRBJ2-5; TRBD1 is a possible D gene (6 bases). V was clipped by 4 bases and J by 6 bases, with 15 bases between them. The CDR3 runs to 13 residues. In germline, CDR1 is SQVTM, CDR2 ANQGSEA. CDR3 in DNA: TGCAGCGTTGGTGGGACAACGGTGAAGACCCAGTACTTC. Protein: CSVGGTTVKTQYF. The full variable domain, rest sourced from reference TRBV29-1 and TRBJ2-5, is SAVISQKPSRDICQRGTSLTIQCQVDSQVTMMFWYRQQPGQSLTLIATANQGSEATYESGFVIDKFPISRPNLTFSTLTVSNMSPEDSSIYLCSVGGTTVKTQYFGPGTRLLVL.

This clonotype came up many times. V gene TRBV5-1 combines with J gene TRBJ2-3; D is perhaps TRBD1 or TRBD2 (5 bases each). Per germline, CDR1 SGHRS and CDR2 YFSETQ. The CDR3 contains 16 residues. Trimming stripped 0 bases from V and 5 bases from J, with 16 bases between. The CDR3 DNA reads TGCGCCAGCAGCTTGGCCGGGGCGGGCCGTGGAGATACGCAGTATTTT. This translates into CASSLAGAGRGDTQYF. Together with reference TRBV5-1 and TRBJ2-3, the CDR3 gives the full variable domain: KAGVTQTPRYLIKTRGQQVTLSCSPISGHRSVSWYQQTPGQGLQFLFEYFSETQRNKGNFPGRFSGRQFSNSRSEMNVSTLELGDSALYLCASSLAGAGRGDTQYFGPGTRLTVL.

This clonotype showed up just a few times. The chain combines TRBV7-8 with TRBJ1-5; the D gene is possibly TRBD1 (5 bases). The CDR3 runs to 12 residues. Looked up from germline, CDR1 is SGHVS and CDR2 is FQNEAQ. Trimming cost V 5 bases and J 12 bases, with 14 bases left between them. The CDR3 bases are TGTGCCAGCAGCCGGGACCAGCAGTACCAGCATTTT. Amino acid sequence: CASSRDQQYQHF. Full variable domain (missing parts from reference TRBV7-8 and TRBJ1-5): GAGVSQSPRYKVAKRGQDVALRCDPISGHVSLFWYQQALGQGPEFLTYFQNEAQLDKSGLPSDRFFAERPEGSVSTLKIQRTQQEDSAVYLCASSRDQQYQHFGDGTRLSIL.

The chain joins TRBV7-2 to TRBJ2-4, with 13 bases lining up with TRBD2. V shed 5 bases, J shed 9 bases, and the junction held 10 bases outside the gene matches. The CDR3 length is 16 residues. Germline CDR1 SGHTA, CDR2 FQGNSA. The CDR3 is CASSLGTSGKGSIQYF. CDR3 coding DNA: TGTGCCAGCAGCCTTGGGACTAGCGGGAAAGGGAGCATTCAGTACTTC.

This clonotype was recorded many times. V usage is TRBV5-5 and J usage is TRBJ2-7; possible D gene TRBD1, 6 bases. V was pared by 4 bases and J by 6 bases, with 14 bases between. CDR1 SGHKS and CDR2 YYEKEE come from the germline V gene (reference sequence). This CDR3 is 13 amino acids long. CDR3 bases: TGTGCCAGCAGCGCAGGGGCCCAAATCGAGCAGTACTTC. Amino acids: CASSAGAQIEQYF.

This clonotype was observed many times. The rearrangement joins TRBV29-1 to TRBJ1-2, with 8 bases matching TRBD1. CDR3 length equals 14 residues. Per the germline V gene, CDR1 is SQVTM and CDR2 is ANQGSEA. Trimming removed 3 bases from V and 12 bases from J; junction bases left unmatched: 15. CDR3 coding DNA: TGCAGCGTTGAGACCGGGACAGGTATTTCTGGACACACCTTC. Encoded protein: CSVETGTGISGHTF.

The chain links TRBV27 to TRBJ2-5; 12 bases line up with TRBD1. Germline V gene lookup returns CDR1 MNHEY and CDR2 SMNVEV (reference sequence). The J segment lost 1 base and the V segment lost 1 base, leaving 4 bases of the junction unmatched. This CDR3 has 17 amino acids. CDR3 DNA sequence: TGTGCCAGCAGTTTATGGGCGGGACAGGGGGCCCAAGAGACCCAGTACTTC. It encodes CASSLWAGQGAQETQYF.

The sample holds many counts of this clonotype. The chain recombines TRBV5-1 with TRBJ2-1, with TRBD2 matching 7 bases. The CDR3 has 16 residues. Germline V gene lookup returns CDR1 SGHRS and CDR2 YFSETQ. The J segment lost 7 bases and the V segment lost 4 bases, leaving 14 bases of the junction unmatched. The CDR3, as DNA: TGCGCCAGCAGCCTGGTACCGGGACTAAGTTTAAATGAGCAGTTCTTC. Residues: CASSLVPGLSLNEQFF.

This clonotype came up a few times. The chain links TRBV24-1 to TRBJ1-1, with TRBD1 identical over 8 bases. CDR3 length: 13 residues. After removal of 5 bases from V and 4 bases from J, the junction contained 2 bases not matched to a gene. Per germline, CDR1 KGHDR and CDR2 SFDVKD. The CDR3 loop is CATSAQGATEAFF. The CDR3 DNA follows: TGTGCCACCAGTGCTCAGGGGGCCACTGAAGCTTTCTTT.

The V and J genes are TRBV4-2 and TRBJ2-3; 11 bases fit TRBD2. The V gene's germline CDR1 is LGHNA and CDR2 YNFKEQ. This CDR3 spans 16 amino acids. Trimming at V came to 4 bases and at J to 0 bases, leaving 3 bases not matched to a gene. CDR3 sequence: CASSRTSGGSTDTQYF. The CDR3 DNA reads as TGTGCCAGCAGCCGAACTAGCGGGGGAAGCACAGATACGCAGTATTTT.

This clonotype was observed at least ten times. The chain is built from TRBV20-1 and TRBJ2-1; tentatively, D is TRBD2 (6 bases). CDR1 and CDR2 from the germline V gene are DFQATT and SNEGSKA (reference sequence). CDR3 size: 14 residues. Trimming stripped 4 bases from V and 7 bases from J, with 17 bases between. For the CDR3, the DNA is TGCAGTGCTATCCGACTAGTCCCTAGTAATGAGCAGTTCTTC. This translates into CSAIRLVPSNEQFF.

With regard to this clonotype: This may be a read error, as it is one base from a much larger clone. The chain couples TRBV7-2 to TRBJ1-5; D gene unclear. The germline V and J ends were trimmed by 5 bases and 4 bases, with 9 bases remaining between them. CDR1 is SGHTA and CDR2 is FQGNSA in the germline V gene. The CDR3 covers 13 residues. The chain's CDR3 is CASSTGRNQPQHF. The CDR3 nucleotides are TGTGCCAGCAGCACGGGCCGAAATCAGCCCCAGCATTTT.

Ten or more counts support this clonotype. The chain links TRBV12-3 or TRBV12-4 to TRBJ2-1, with D perhaps TRBD2 (6 bases). The CDR3 totals 17 residues. The ends were cut back, 5 bases at V and 8 bases at J, with 25 bases in the middle. CDR3 sequence reads: CASSPPYRDSQFDEQFF. For the CDR3, the DNA is TGTGCCAGCAGTCCACCCTACCGGGACTCGCAGTTCGATGAGCAGTTCTTC.